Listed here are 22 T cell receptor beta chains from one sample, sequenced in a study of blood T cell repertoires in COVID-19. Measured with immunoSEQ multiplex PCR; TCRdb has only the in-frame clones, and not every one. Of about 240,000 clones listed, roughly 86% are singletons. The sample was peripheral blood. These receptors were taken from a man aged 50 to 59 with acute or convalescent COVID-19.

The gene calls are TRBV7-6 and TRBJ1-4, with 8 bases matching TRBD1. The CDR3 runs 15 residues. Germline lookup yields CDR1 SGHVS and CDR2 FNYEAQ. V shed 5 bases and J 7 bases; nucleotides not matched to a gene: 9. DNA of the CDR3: TGTGCCAGCAGCCCTAAGCCGGACAGGGCTGAAAAACTGTTTTTT. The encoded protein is CASSPKPDRAEKLFF.

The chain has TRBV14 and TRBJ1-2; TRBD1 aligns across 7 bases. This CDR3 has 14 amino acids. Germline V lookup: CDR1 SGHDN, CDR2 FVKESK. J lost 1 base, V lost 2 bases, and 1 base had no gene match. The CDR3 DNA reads TGTGCCAGCAGCCAAACAGGGGTTAACTATGGCTACACCTTC. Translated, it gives CASSQTGVNYGYTF.

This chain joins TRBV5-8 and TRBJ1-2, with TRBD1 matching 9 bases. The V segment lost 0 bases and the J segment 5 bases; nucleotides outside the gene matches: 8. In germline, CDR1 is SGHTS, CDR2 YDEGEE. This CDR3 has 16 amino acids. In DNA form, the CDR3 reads TGTGCCAGCAGCTTGGTACTTGGACAGGGGAGATATGGCTACACCTTC. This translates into CASSLVLGQGRYGYTF.

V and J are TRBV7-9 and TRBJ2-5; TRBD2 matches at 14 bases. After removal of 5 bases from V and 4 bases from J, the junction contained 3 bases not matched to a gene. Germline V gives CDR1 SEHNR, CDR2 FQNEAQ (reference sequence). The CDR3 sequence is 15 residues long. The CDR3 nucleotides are TGTGCCAGCAGCCAGACTAGCGGGAGGGGAGAGACCCAGTACTTC. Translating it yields CASSQTSGRGETQYF.

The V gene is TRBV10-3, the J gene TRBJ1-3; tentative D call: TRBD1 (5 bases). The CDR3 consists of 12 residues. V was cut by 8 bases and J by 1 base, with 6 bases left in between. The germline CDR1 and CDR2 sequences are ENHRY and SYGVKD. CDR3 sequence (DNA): TGTGCCATCCCAGGGTCTGGAAACACCATATATTTT. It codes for CAIPGSGNTIYF.

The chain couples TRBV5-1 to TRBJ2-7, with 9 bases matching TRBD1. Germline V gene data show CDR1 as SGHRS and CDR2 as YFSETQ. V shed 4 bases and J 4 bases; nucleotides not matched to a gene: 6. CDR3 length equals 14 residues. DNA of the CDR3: TGCGCCAGCAGCGGAGGACAGGGGAATTACGAGCAGTACTTC. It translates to CASSGGQGNYEQYF.

Here the CDR3 DNA reads TGTGCCAGCAGTACAAGGACAGGGTGGGAGGAGACCCAGTACTTC. Its protein is CASSTRTGWEETQYF. J is TRBJ2-5 and V is TRBV6-5; 8 nucleotides line up with TRBD1. CDR1 and CDR2 (germline): MNHEY, SVGAGI. With V trimmed by 5 bases and J by 5 bases, 10 bases remained unmatched. The CDR3 extends over 15 amino acids.

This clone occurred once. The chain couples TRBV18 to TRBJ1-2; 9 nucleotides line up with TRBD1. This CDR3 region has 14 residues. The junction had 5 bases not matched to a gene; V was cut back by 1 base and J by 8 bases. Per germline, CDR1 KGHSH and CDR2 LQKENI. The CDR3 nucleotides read TGTGCCAGCTCACCACGACGGGACAGGGCAGGCTACACCTTC. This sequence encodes CASSPRRDRAGYTF.

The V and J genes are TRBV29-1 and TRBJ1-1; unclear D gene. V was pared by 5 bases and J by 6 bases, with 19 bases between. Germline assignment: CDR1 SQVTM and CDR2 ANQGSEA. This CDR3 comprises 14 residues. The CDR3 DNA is TGCAGCGTTTCGCGGGAAGTTCGTGATCCTGAAGCTTTCTTT. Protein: CSVSREVRDPEAFF.

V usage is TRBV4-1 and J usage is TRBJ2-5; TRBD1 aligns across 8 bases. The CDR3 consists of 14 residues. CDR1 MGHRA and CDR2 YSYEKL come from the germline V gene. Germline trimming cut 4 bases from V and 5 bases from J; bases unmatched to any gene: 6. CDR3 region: CASSPRQGWETQYF. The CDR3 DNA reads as TGCGCCAGCAGCCCAAGACAGGGGTGGGAGACCCAGTACTTC.

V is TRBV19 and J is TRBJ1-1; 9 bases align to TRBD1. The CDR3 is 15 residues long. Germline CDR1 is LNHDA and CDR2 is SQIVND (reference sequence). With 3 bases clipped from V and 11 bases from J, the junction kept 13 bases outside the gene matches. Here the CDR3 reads CASSIRQGVGDYAFF. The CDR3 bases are TGTGCCAGTAGTATTCGACAGGGGGTTGGGGATTACGCTTTCTTT. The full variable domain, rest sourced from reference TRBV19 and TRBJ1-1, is DGGITQSPKYLFRKEGQNVTLSCEQNLNHDAMYWYRQDPGQGLRLIYYSQIVNDFQKGDIAEGYSVSREKKESFPLTVTSAQKNPTAFYLCASSIRQGVGDYAFFGQGTRLTVV.

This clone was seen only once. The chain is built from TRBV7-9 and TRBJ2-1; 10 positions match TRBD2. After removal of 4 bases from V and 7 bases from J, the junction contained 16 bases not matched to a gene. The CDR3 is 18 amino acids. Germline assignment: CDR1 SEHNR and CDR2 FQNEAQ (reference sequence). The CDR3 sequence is CASSSYYLAGGFVNEQFF. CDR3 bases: TGTGCCAGCAGCTCCTATTATTTAGCGGGAGGCTTCGTTAATGAGCAGTTCTTC.

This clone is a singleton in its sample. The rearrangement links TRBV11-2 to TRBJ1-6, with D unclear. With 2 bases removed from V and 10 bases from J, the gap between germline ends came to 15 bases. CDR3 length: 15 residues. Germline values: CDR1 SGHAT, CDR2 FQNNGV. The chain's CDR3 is CASSLYVGVRSPLHF. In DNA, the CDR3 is TGTGCCAGCAGCTTATATGTCGGGGTGAGGTCACCCCTCCACTTT.

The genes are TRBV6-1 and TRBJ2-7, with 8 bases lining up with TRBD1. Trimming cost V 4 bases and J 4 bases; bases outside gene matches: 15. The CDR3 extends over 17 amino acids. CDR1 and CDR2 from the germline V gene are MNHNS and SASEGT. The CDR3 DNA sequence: TGTGCCAGCAGTGCCCCGAGGGACAGGAGTTGGGGATACGAGCAGTACTTC. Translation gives CASSAPRDRSWGYEQYF.

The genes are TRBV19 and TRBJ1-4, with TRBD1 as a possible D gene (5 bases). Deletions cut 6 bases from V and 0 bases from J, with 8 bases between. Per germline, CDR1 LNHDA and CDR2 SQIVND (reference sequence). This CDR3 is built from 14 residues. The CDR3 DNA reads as TGTGCCAGTAGGGGGGGGGCAACTAATGAAAAACTGTTTTTT. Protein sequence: CASRGGATNEKLFF.

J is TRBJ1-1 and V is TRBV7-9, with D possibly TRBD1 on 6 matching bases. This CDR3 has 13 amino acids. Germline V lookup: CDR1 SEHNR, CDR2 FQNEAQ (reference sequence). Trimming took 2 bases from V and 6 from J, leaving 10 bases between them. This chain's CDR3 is CASSLSGDPEAFF. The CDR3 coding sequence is TGTGCCAGCAGCTTATCAGGGGACCCTGAAGCTTTCTTT.

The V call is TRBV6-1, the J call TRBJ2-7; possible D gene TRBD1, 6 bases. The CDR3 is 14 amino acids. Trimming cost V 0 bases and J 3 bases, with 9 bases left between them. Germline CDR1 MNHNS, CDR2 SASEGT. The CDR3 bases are TGTGCCAGCAGTGAAGCGAGAGGGGGCTACGAGCAGTACTTC. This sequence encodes CASSEARGGYEQYF.

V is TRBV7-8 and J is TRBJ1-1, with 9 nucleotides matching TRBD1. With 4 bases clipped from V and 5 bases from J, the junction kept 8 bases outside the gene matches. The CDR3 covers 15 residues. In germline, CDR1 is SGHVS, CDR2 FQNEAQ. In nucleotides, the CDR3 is TGTGCCAGCAGCTCCACAGGGGGCGTTGGTACTGAAGCTTTCTTT. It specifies CASSSTGGVGTEAFF.

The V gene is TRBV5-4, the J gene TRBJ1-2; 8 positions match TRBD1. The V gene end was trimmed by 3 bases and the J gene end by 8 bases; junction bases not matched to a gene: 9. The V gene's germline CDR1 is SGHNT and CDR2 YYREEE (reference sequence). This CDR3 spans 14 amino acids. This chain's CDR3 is CASSSRGLALGYTF. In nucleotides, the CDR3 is TGTGCCAGCAGCTCCAGGGGGCTCGCGTTAGGCTACACCTTC.

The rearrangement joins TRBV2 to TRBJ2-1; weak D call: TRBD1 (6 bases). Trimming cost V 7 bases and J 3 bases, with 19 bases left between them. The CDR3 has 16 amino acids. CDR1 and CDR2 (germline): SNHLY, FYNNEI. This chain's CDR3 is CASNLEDLGHYNEQFF. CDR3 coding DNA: TGTGCCAGCAACCTTGAAGACCTGGGACACTACAATGAGCAGTTCTTC.

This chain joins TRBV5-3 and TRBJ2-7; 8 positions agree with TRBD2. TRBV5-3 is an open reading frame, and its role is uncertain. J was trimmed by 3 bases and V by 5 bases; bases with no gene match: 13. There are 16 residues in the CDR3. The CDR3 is CARSYSAGGVGYEQYF. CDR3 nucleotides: TGTGCCAGAAGTTACTCTGCGGGAGGTGTAGGCTACGAGCAGTACTTC.

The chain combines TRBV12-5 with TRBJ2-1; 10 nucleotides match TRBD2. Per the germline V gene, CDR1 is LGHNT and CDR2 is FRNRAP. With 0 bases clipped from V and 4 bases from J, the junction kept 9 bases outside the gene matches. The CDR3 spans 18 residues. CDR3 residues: CASGLVFRSGRGYNEQFF. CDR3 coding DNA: TGTGCTAGTGGTTTGGTCTTCCGCAGCGGGAGGGGATACAATGAGCAGTTCTTC.